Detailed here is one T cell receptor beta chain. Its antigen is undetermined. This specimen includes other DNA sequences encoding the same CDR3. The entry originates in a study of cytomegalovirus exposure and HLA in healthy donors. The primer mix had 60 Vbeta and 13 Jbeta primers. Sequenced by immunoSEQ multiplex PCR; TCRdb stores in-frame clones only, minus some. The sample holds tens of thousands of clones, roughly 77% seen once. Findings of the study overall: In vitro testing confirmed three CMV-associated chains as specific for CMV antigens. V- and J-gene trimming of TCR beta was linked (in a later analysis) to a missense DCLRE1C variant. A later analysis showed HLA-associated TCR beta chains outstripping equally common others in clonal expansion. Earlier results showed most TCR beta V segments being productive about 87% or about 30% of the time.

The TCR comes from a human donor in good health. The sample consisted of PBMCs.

CDR3: CAAREGDYGYTF. The CDR3 DNA follows: TGTGCCGCCAGGGAAGGGGACTATGGCTACACCTTC. The J gene is TRBJ1-2, the V gene TRBV10-3, with a weak D call TRBD1 (5 bases). With 11 bases removed from V and 3 bases from J, the gap between germline ends came to 13 bases. CDR3 length: 12 residues. Looked up from germline, CDR1 is ENHRY and CDR2 is SYGVKD.